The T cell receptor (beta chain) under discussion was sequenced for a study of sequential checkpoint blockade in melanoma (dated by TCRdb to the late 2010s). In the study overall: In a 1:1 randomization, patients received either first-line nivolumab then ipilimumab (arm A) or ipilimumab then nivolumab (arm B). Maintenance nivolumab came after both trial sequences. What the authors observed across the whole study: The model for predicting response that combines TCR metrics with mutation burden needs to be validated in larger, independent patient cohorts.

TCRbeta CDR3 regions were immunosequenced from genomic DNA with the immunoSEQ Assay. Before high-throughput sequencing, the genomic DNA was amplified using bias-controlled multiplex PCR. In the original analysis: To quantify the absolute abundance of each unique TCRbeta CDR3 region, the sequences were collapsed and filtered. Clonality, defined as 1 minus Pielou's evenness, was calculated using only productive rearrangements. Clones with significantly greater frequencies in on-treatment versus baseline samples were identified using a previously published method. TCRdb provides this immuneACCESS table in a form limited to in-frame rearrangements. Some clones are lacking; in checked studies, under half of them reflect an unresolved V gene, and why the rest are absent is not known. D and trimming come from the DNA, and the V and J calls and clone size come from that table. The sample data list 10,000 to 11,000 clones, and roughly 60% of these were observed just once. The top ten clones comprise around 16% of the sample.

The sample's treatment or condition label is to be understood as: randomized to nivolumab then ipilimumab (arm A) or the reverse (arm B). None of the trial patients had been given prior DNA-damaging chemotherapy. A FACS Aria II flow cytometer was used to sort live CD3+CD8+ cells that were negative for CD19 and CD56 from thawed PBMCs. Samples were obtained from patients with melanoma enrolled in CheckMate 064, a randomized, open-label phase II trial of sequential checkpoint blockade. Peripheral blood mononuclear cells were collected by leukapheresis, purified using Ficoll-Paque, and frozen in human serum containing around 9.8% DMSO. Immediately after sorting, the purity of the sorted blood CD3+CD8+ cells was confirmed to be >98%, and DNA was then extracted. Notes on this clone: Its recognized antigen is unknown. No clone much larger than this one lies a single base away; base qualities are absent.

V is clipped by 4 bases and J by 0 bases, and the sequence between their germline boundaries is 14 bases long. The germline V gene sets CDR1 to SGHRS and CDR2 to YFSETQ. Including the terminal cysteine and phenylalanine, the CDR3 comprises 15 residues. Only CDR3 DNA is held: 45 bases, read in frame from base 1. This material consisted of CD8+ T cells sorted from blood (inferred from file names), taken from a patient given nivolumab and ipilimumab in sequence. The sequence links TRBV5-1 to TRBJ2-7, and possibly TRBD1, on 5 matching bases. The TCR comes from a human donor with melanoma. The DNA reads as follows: TGCGCCAGCAGCCAAGATGCAGGGCTCTCCTACGAGCAGTACTTC. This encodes CASSQDAGLSYEQYF.